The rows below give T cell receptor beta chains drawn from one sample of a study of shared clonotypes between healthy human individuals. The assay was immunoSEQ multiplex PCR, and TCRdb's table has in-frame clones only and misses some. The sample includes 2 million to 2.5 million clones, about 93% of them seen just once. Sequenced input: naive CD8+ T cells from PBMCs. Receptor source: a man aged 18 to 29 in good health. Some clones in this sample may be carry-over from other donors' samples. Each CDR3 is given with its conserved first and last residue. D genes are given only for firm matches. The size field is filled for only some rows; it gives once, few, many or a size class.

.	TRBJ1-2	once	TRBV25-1	TGTGCCAGCAGTGGCCCCCTGTATCGCTACACCTTC	CASSGPLYRYTF
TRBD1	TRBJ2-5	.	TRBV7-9	TGTGCCAGCAGCTCCCGGACAGGGCAAGAGACCCAGTACTTC	CASSSRTGQETQYF
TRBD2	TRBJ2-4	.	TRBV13	TGTGCCAGCAGCCTCCGACTAGCGGGAGGAGGGGGAATACTAGCCAAAAACATTCAGTACTTC	CASSLRLAGGGGILAKNIQYF
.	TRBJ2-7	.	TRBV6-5	TGTGCCAGCAGTTACGGCGTCGATGATTACGAGCAGTACTTC	CASSYGVDDYEQYF
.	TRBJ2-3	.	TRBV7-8	TGTGCCAGCAGCCTAACCCTGGGTGGGACAGATACGCAGTATTTT	CASSLTLGGTDTQYF
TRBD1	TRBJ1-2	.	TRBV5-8	TGTGCCAGCAGCCATACAGGGGGCTCGGGCTACACCTTC	CASSHTGGSGYTF
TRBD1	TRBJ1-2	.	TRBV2	TGTGCCAGCGGAGACAGGGGGATAACTAACTATGGCTACACCTTC	CASGDRGITNYGYTF
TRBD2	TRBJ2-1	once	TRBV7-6	TGTGCCAGCAGCTTACTAGCGGAGCTCAGCTCCTACAATGAGCAGTTCTTC	CASSLLAELSSYNEQFF
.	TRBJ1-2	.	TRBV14	TGTGCCAGCAGCCAAGATCAGGGACGAAATGGCTACACCTTC	CASSQDQGRNGYTF
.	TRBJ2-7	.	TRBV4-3	TGCGCCAGCAGCCAAGATGAACAGAGCTCCTACGAGCAGTACTTC	CASSQDEQSSYEQYF
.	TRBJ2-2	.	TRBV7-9	TGTGCCAGCACACTAGTGGTGAGCACCGGGGAGCTGTTTTTT	CASTLVVSTGELFF
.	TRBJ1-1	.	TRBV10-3	TGTGCCATCAGTGAGTCTGGCGGGAATGAAGCTTTCTTT	CAISESGGNEAFF
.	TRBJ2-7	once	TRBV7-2	TGTGCCAGCAGCCTAATAGCCTACGAGCAGTACTTC	CASSLIAYEQYF
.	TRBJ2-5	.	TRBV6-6	TGTGCCAGCAGTTACCGGGACACCTACCGAGAGACCCAGTACTTC	CASSYRDTYRETQYF
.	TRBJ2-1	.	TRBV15	TGTGCCACCAGCAGGTCCCCGGGTAATGAGCAGTTCTTC	CATSRSPGNEQFF
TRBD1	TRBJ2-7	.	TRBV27	TGTGCCAGCAGTCCCGGACAGGGCTACGAGCAGTACTTC	CASSPGQGYEQYF
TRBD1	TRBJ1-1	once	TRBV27	TGTGCCAGCAGTTCGACAGGGTGGAACACTGAAGCTTTCTTT	CASSSTGWNTEAFF
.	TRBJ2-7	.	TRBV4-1	TGCGCCAGCAGCCAAGATCACAGGGCCGAGCAGTACTTC	CASSQDHRAEQYF
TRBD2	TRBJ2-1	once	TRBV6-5	TGTGCCAGCAGTTACGGGACTAGCGGGAGTGATGAGCAGTTCTTC	CASSYGTSGSDEQFF
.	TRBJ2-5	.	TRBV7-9	TGTGCCAGCAGCCCCGAGGAGGTCAAACAAGAGACCCAGTACTTC	CASSPEEVKQETQYF
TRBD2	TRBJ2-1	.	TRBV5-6	TGTGCCAGCAGCTTCTGGACTAGCGGAGACAATGAGCAGTTCTTC	CASSFWTSGDNEQFF
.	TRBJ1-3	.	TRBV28	TGTGCCAGCAGTTCCGTCGTCCTTCAAAACACCATATATTTT	CASSSVVLQNTIYF
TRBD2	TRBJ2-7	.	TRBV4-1	TGCGCCAGCAGCCATTCTCCGGGACTAGCTTACGAGCAGTACTTC	CASSHSPGLAYEQYF
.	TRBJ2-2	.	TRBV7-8	TGTGCCAGCCTAGACAGGAGAACAGCGAACACCGGGGAGCTGTTTTTT	CASLDRRTANTGELFF
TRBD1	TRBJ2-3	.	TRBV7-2	TGTGCCAGCAGCCTAAAGGCCTCCGGACAGGGGGCAGCAGATACGCAGTATTTT	CASSLKASGQGAADTQYF
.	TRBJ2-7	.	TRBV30	TGTGCCTGGAACATGTTAAACTACGAGCAGTACTTC	CAWNMLNYEQYF
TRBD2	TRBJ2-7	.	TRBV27	TGTGCCAGCAGTTTATCAAGGGCAGGGAGGGGAGGTTCTTTTACCTACGAGCAGTACTTC	CASSLSRAGRGGSFTYEQYF
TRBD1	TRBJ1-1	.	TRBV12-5	TGTGCTAGTGGTTTGGGTGGGACAGAAACTGAAGCTTTCTTT	CASGLGGTETEAFF
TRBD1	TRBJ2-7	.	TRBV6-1	TGTGCCAGCAGTGGGCTAGTGGGACAGGGGGCGGGAGAGCAGTACTTC	CASSGLVGQGAGEQYF
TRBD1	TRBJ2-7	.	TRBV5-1	TGCGCCAGCAGCCGAGGGACAGCATATCCTCCCGAGCAGTACTTC	CASSRGTAYPPEQYF
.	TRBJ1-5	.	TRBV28	TGTGCCAGCAGACAGAACCAGGGTCCTTCTCAGCCCCAGCATTTT	CASRQNQGPSQPQHF
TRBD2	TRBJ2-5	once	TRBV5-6	TGTGCCAGCAGCTTCCCTAGCGGGAGGGCCCAAGAGACCCAGTACTTC	CASSFPSGRAQETQYF
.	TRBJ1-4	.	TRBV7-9	TGTGCCAGCAGCTCCCCCCGAGAAAAACTGTTTTTT	CASSSPREKLFF
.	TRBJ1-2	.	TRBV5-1	TGCGCCAGCAGCTTGAGATACCTCTATGGCTACACCTTC	CASSLRYLYGYTF
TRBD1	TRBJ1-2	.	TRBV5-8	TGTGCCAGCAGCGGGACAGTAGTCAACTATGGCTACACCTTC	CASSGTVVNYGYTF
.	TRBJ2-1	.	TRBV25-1	TGTGCCAGCGGTGGTAGGGGGGCGCGGAATGAGCAGTTCTTC	CASGGRGARNEQFF
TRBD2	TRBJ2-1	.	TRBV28	TGTGCCAGCAGTATAGCGGGAGGGCCGGCCAATGAGCAGTTCTTC	CASSIAGGPANEQFF
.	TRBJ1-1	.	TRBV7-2	TGTGCCAGCAGCCTCGGGACGAACACTGAAGCTTTCTTT	CASSLGTNTEAFF
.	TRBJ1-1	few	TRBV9	TGTGCCAGCAGCTCATGGACATTACACTTT	CASSSWTLHF
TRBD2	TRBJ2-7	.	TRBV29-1	TGCAGCGTTGAAGTGTGGGGACTAGCGGGAGAGCGTCACTACGAGCAGTACTTC	CSVEVWGLAGERHYEQYF
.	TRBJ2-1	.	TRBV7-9	TGTGCCAGCAGCTTGAGAAGGGAACGGGAGAGTGAGCAGTTCTTC	CASSLRRERESEQFF
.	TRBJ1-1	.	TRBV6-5	TGTGCCAGCAGGACCCAGTTGAACACTGAAGCTTTCTTT	CASRTQLNTEAFF
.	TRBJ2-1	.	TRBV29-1	TGCAGCGTTGTCCCCCCTGGGGCAGGGCTGTTCTTC	CSVVPPGAGLFF
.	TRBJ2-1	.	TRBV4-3	TGCGCCAGCAGCGTTCGGATTAACCTTGGGAATGAGCAGTTCTTC	CASSVRINLGNEQFF
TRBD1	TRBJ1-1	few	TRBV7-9	TGTGCCAGCAGCTCTAACAGGGGTGAAGCTTTCTTT	CASSSNRGEAFF
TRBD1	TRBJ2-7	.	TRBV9	TGTGCCAGCAGCGGGGGACAGGGCCCCTCCTACGAGCAGTACTTC	CASSGGQGPSYEQYF
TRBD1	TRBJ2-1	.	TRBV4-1	TGCGCCAGCAGCCAAATTCCGGACAGGGGATCCAATGAGCAGTTCTTC	CASSQIPDRGSNEQFF
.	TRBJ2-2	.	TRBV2	TGTGCCAGCTATGAGACAGCGAACACCGGGGAGCTGTTTTTT	CASYETANTGELFF